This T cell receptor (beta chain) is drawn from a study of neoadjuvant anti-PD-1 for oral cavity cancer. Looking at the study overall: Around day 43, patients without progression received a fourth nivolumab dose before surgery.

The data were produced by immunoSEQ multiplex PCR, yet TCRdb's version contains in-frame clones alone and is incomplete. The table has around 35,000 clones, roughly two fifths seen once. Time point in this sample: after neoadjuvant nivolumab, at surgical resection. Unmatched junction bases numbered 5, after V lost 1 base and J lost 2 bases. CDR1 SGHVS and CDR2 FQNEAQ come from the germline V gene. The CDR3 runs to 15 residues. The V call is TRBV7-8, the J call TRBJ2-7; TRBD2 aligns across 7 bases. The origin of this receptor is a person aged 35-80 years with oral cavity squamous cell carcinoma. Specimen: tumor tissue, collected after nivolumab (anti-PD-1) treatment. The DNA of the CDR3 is TGTGCCAGCAGCTTAGTGGCAGGGACTACCTACGAGCAGTACTTC. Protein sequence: CASSLVAGTTYEQYF. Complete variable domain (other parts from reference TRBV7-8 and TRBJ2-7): GAGVSQSPRYKVAKRGQDVALRCDPISGHVSLFWYQQALGQGPEFLTYFQNEAQLDKSGLPSDRFFAERPEGSVSTLKIQRTQQEDSAVYLCASSLVAGTTYEQYFGPGTRLTVT.